This is a list of T cell receptor beta chains from one sample in a study of blood T cells in healthy people across ages. TCRdb recomputed calls from the 5' RACE reads with MiXCR, one row per CDR3 protein. The table includes about 1 million distinct CDR3 sequences, 35% to 55% detected once. The source material was blood. The receptor set was obtained from an older woman in good health. Each CDR3 is given with its conserved first and last residue. A D gene is named only where the DNA matches it firmly. Rows give clone size only sometimes, using once, few, many, or a class for an expanded clone.

cdr3_length | j_call | v_call | d_call | clone_size | cdr3_nt | cdr3_aa
15 | TRBJ2-1 | TRBV6-2/TRBV6-3 | . | few | TGTGCCAGCAGTGGGTCGGGACTCTCATACAATGAGCAGTTCTTC | CASSGSGLSYNEQFF
14 | TRBJ2-7 | TRBV27 | TRBD1 | few | TGTGCCAGCACCTCACAGGGGCCCCGGGGCGAGCAGTACTTC | CASTSQGPRGEQYF
15 | TRBJ2-7 | TRBV2 | . | few | TGTGCCAGCAGTGAAGCCCGGACATATTCCTACGAGCAGTACTTC | CASSEARTYSYEQYF
13 | TRBJ1-2 | TRBV6-6 | . | many | TGTGCCAGCGGTACAGGGTCAAACTATGGCTACACCTTC | CASGTGSNYGYTF
14 | TRBJ2-7 | TRBV25-1 | . | . | TGTGTCAGCAGGGGGAGGGGGATCTCCTACGAGCAGTACTTC | CVSRGRGISYEQYF
14 | TRBJ2-3 | TRBV7-2 | . | few | TGTGCCAGCAGCCGCCCGGGGGGCCGTGATACGCAGTATTTT | CASSRPGGRDTQYF
14 | TRBJ2-7 | TRBV20-1 | TRBD2 | few | TGCAGTGCTAGAGGGTCGACTAGCGAAGGCGAGCAGTACTTC | CSARGSTSEGEQYF
12 | TRBJ2-1 | TRBV7-2 | . | . | TGTGCCAGCAGCGCCTTAAATTATGAGCAGTTCTTC | CASSALNYEQFF
15 | TRBJ2-1 | TRBV20-1 | TRBD2 | few | TGCAGTGCTTCTATTAGCGGGAGGGCCGGGCCTGAGCAGTTCTTC | CSASISGRAGPEQFF
14 | TRBJ1-2 | TRBV10-3 | TRBD1 | once | TGTGCCATCAGTGCCGGGACAGGCCCTTATGGCTACACCTTC | CAISAGTGPYGYTF
15 | TRBJ1-5 | TRBV7-6 | . | . | TGTGCCAGCAGCCCCGTTCGGGGAGGCAATCAGCCCCAGCATTTT | CASSPVRGGNQPQHF
12 | TRBJ2-1 | TRBV5-5 | . | . | TGTGCCAGCAGCTTGGTTGTCTCTGAGCAGTTCTTC | CASSLVVSEQFF
14 | TRBJ1-1 | TRBV25-1 | . | . | TGTGCCAGCAGTGAAAATTGGGGAGGCACTGAAGCTTTCTTT | CASSENWGGTEAFF
15 | TRBJ2-7 | TRBV7-2 | . | once | TGTGCCAGCAGCTTATCTCTTCAGGGTGCCTACGAGCAGTACTTC | CASSLSLQGAYEQYF
14 | TRBJ2-1 | TRBV12-3/TRBV12-4 | . | . | TGTGCCAGCAGTTTTGGAGGGGCCCAAGAGACCCAGTTCTTC | CASSFGGAQETQFF
15 | TRBJ2-1 | TRBV18 | . | . | TGTGCCAGCTCACCACCAGGGAAGGGCTACAATGAGCAGTTCTTC | CASSPPGKGYNEQFF
15 | TRBJ1-1 | TRBV12-3/TRBV12-4 | . | few | TGTGCCAGCAGTCTCCTGATGGGCGGGGCGGGTGAAGCTTTCTTT | CASSLLMGGAGEAFF
12 | TRBJ1-4 | TRBV18 | . | . | TGTGCCAGCTCAGCCATCCTTGAAAAACTGTTTTTT | CASSAILEKLFF
11 | TRBJ2-7 | TRBV25-1 | . | many | TGTGCCAGCTCAGAACTGGTCGAGCAGTACTTC | CASSELVEQYF
15 | TRBJ2-7 | TRBV15 | . | few | TGTGCCACCAGTGGTCCAGCGTCGAACCCCTACGAGCAGTACTTC | CATSGPASNPYEQYF
16 | TRBJ2-4 | TRBV5-5 | TRBD1 | . | TGTGCCAGCAGCTCCGGACAGGGAGGTGGCAAAAACATTCAGTACTTC | CASSSGQGGGKNIQYF
17 | TRBJ2-1 | TRBV27 | . | few | TGTGCCAGCAGTTTCGGGCAGGGCCTCGATATGGGGGATGAGCAGTTCTTC | CASSFGQGLDMGDEQFF
8 | TRBJ2-3 | TRBV2 | . | . | TGTGCCAGCAGTGAATCCCCTTTT | CASSESPF
13 | TRBJ1-2 | TRBV20-1 | . | . | TGCAGTGCTAGAGATCGGGCAGGGAATGGCTACACCTTC | CSARDRAGNGYTF
17 | TRBJ2-1 | TRBV20-1 | TRBD2 | . | TGCAGTGCTAGAGATCATATTGCGGGAGGGCCCAGGAATGAGCAGTTCTTC | CSARDHIAGGPRNEQFF
13 | TRBJ1-2 | TRBV20-1 | . | . | TGCAGTGCAAGGGGAGCAGGACCCTATGGCTACACCTTC | CSARGAGPYGYTF
16 | TRBJ2-2 | TRBV4-1 | . | once | TGCGCCAGCAGCCAAGATTGGACTCTTAACACCGGGGAGCTGTTTTTT | CASSQDWTLNTGELFF
15 | TRBJ2-2 | TRBV5-1 | TRBD2 | . | TGCGCCAGCAGCGAAACTAGCGGTTCGGTCCGGGAGCTGTTTTTT | CASSETSGSVRELFF
14 | TRBJ2-3 | TRBV6-2/TRBV6-3 | . | . | TGTGCCAGCACTGAGGACGGCTGGGTCGGTACGCAGTATTTT | CASTEDGWVGTQYF